This T cell receptor (beta chain) was obtained from a study of T cell responses to AZD1222 COVID-19 vaccine. In the study overall: Analysis merged second doses at about 4 or about 12 weeks. Study-level results: Only after the peak T cell response were repertoires sampled.

Only in-frame clones appear in the TCRdb table, and some are missing; sequencing was by immunoSEQ multiplex PCR. The sample lists some 150,000 clones, 92% occurring once. Concerning this clone itself: What it binds is not known.

The origin of this receptor is an adult in good health. This material consisted of peripheral blood, taken on day 0 of AZD1222 vaccination.

CDR3 region: CASSQTRGRIYEQYF. The CDR3 region has the DNA TGTGCCAGCAGCCAGACCCGGGGCAGGATCTACGAGCAGTACTTC. This chain connects TRBV4-2 to TRBJ2-7, with D perhaps assigned TRBD1 or TRBD2 (5 bases each). V gave up 3 bases and J gave up 3 bases, with 15 bases separating them. Germline V CDR1 and CDR2: LGHNA, YNFKEQ. This CDR3 contains 15 residues.